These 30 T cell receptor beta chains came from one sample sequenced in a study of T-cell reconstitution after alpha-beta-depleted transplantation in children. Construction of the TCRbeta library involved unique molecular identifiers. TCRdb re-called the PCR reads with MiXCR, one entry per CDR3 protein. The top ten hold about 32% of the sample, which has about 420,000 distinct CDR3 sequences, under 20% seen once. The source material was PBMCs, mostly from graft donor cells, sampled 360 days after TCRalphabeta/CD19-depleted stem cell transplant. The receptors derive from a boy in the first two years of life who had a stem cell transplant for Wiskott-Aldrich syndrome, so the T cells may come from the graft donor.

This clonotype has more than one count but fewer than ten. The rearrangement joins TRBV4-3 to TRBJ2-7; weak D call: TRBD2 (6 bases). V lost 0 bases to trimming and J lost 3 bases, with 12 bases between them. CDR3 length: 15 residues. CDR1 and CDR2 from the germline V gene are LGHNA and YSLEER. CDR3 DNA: TGCGCCAGCAGCCAAGATCGGAGCGGGTACTACGAGCAGTACTTC. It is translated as CASSQDRSGYYEQYF.

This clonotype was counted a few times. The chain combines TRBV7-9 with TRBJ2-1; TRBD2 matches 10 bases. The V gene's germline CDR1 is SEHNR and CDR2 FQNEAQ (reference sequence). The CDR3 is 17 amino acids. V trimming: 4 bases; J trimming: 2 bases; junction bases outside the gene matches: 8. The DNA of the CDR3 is TGTGCCAGCAGCTCGATCTTAGCGGGAGGAACCTACAATGAGCAGTTCTTC. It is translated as CASSSILAGGTYNEQFF.

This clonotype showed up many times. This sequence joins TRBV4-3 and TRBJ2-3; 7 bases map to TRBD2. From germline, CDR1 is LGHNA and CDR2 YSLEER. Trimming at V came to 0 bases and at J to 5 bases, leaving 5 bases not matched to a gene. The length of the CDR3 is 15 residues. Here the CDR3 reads CASSQEGREGDTQYF. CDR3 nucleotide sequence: TGCGCCAGCAGCCAAGAGGGGAGGGAAGGAGATACGCAGTATTTT.

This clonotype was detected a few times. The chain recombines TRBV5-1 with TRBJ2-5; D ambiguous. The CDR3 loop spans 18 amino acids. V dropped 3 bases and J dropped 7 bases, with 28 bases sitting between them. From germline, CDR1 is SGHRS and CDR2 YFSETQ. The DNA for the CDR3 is TGCGCCAGCAGCTCCACCGCGAACCTCATAAAGGCTGGGTGGACCCAGTACTTC. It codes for CASSSTANLIKAGWTQYF.

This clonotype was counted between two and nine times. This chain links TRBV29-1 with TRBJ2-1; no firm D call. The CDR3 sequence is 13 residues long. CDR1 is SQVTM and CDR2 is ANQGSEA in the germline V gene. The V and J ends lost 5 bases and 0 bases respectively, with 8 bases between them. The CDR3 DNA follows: TGCAGCGTTATTCCAAGCTCCTACAATGAGCAGTTCTTC. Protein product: CSVIPSSYNEQFF.

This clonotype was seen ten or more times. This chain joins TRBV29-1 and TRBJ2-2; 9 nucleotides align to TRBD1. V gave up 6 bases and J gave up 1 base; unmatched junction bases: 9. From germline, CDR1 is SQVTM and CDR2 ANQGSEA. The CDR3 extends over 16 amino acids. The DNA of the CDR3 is TGCAGCGTGGACGCACAGGGGGCGCGGAACACCGGGGAGCTGTTTTTT. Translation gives CSVDAQGARNTGELFF.

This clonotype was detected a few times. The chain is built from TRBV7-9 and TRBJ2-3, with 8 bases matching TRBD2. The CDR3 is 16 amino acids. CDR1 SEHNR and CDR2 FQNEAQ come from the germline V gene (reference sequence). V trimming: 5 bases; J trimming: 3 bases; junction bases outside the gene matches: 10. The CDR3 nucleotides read TGTGCCAGCAGCGGCCGGACTAGCAGGTCGACAGATACGCAGTATTTT. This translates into CASSGRTSRSTDTQYF.

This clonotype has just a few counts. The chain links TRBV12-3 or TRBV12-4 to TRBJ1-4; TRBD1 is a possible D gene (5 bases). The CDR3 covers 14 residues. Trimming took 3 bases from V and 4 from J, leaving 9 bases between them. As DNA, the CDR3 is TGTGCCAGCAGTTTGGGGGGGATTAATGAAAAACTGTTTTTT. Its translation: CASSLGGINEKLFF.

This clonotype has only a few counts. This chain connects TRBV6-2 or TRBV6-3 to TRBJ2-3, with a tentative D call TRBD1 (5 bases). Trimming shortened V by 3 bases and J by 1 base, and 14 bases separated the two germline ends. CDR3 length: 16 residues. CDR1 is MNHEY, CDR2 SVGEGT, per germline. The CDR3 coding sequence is TGTGCCAGCAGTTATGACAGACTCAGGGGCACAGATACGCAGTATTTT. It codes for CASSYDRLRGTDTQYF.

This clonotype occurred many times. The CDR3 DNA follows: TGTGCCAGCTCACCAGGGCGGAACGGCTACACCTTC. Amino acid sequence: CASSPGRNGYTF. The gene calls are TRBV6-2 or TRBV6-3 and TRBJ1-2; D is possibly TRBD1 (5 bases). V was cut by 8 bases and J by 8 bases, with 15 bases left in between. Germline lookup yields CDR1 MNHEY and CDR2 SVGEGT. The length of the CDR3 is 12 residues.

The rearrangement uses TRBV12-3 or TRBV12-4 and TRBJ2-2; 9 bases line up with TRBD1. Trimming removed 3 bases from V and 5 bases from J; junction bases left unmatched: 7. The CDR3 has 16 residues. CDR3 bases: TGTGCCAGCAGTTTCTACAGGGGGCGAGGTACCGGGGAGCTGTTTTTT. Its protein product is CASSFYRGRGTGELFF.

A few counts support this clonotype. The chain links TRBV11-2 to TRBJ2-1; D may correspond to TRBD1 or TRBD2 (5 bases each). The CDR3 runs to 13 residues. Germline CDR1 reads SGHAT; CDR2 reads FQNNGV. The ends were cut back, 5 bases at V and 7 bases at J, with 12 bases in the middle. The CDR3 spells CASSRDGGNEQFF. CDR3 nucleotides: TGTGCCAGCAGCCGGGACGGTGGTAATGAGCAGTTCTTC.

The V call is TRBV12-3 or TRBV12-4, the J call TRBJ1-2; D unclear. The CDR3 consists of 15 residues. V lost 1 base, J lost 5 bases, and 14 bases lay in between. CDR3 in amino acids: CASSLVGRWEYGYTF. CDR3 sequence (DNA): TGTGCCAGCAGTTTAGTTGGCAGATGGGAATATGGCTACACCTTC.

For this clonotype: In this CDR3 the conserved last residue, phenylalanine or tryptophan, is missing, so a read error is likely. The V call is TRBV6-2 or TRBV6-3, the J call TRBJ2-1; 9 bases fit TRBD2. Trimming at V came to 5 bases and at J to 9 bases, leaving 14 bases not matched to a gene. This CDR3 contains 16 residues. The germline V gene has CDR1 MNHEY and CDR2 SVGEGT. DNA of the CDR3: TGTGCCAGCAGTCCCGCGGTGCGGGGGGGGTGGGGTGAGCAGTTCCTC. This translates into CASSPAVRGGWGEQFL.

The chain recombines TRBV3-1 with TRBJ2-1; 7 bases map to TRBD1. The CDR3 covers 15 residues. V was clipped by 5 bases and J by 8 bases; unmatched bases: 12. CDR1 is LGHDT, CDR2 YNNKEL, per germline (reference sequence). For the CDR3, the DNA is TGTGCCAGCAGCACACACCAGACAGGGAAGGATGAGCAGTTCTTC. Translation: CASSTHQTGKDEQFF.

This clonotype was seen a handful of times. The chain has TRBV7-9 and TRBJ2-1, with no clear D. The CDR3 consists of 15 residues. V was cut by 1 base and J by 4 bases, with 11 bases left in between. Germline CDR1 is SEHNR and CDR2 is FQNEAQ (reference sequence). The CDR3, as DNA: TGTGCCAGCAGCTTAGTGGCCCCTAGTTACAATGAGCAGTTCTTC. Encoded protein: CASSLVAPSYNEQFF.

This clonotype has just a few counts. CDR3 DNA sequence: TGCGCCAGCAGTCTGGGACACCAATCTCCTTCCTACAATGAGCAGTTCTTC. This sequence encodes CASSLGHQSPSYNEQFF. The rearrangement links TRBV5-1 to TRBJ2-1; a possible D gene is TRBD1 (6 bases). The CDR3 has 17 amino acids. Between the trimmed V and J ends, which lost 5 bases and 1 base, there was a span of 19 bases. From germline, CDR1 is SGHRS and CDR2 YFSETQ.

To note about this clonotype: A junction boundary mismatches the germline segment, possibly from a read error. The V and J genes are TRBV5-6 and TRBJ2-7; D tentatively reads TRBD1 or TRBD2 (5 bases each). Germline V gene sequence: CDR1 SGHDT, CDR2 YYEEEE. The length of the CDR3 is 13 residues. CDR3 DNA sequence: TGTGCCATCAGCTCGGGGCTCCTCTGCGAGCAGTACTTC. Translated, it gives CAISSGLLCEQYF.

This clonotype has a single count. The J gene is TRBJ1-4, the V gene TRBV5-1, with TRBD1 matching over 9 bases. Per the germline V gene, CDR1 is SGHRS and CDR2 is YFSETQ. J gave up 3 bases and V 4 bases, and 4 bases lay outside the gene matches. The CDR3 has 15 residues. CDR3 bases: TGCGCCAGCAGCCGAAGACAGGGGGCTAATGAAAAACTGTTTTTT. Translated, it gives CASSRRQGANEKLFF.

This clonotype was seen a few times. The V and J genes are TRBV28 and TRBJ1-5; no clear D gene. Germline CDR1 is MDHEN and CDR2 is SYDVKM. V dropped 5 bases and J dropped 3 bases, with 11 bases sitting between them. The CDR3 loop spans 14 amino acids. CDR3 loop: CASSPLGPNQPQHF. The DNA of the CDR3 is TGTGCCAGCAGTCCCCTTGGTCCCAATCAGCCCCAGCATTTT.

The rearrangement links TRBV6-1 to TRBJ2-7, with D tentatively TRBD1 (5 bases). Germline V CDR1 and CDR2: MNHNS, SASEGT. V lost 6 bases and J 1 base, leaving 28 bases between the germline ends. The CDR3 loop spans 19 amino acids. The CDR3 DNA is TGTGCCAGCAGCGAGAAGGAATGGGCAGGGTACCGACTTTCCTACGAGCAGTACTTC. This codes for CASSEKEWAGYRLSYEQYF.

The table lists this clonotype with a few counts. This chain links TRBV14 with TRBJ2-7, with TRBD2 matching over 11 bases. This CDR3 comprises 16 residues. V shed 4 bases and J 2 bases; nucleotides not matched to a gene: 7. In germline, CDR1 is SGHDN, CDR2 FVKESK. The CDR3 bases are TGTGCCAGCAGCCCCCGACTAGCGGGGTTCCCCTACGAGCAGTACTTC. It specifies CASSPRLAGFPYEQYF.

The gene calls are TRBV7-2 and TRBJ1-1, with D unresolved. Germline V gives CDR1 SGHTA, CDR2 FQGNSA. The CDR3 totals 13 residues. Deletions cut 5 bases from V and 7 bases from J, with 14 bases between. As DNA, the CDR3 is TGTGCCAGCAGCCCAGGAAGGTCACTTGAAGCTTTCTTT. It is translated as CASSPGRSLEAFF.

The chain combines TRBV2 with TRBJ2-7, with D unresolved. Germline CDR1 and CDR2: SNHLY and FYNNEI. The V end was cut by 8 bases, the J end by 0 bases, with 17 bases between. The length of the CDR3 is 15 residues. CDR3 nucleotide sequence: TGTGCCAGCGGTACTCCCGCCCCATCCTCCTACGAGCAGTACTTC. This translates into CASGTPAPSSYEQYF.

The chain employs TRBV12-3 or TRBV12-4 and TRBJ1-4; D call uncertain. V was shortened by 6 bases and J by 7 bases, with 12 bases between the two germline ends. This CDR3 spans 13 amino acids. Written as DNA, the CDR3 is TGTGCCAGCAGAGACGGCCGCGGTGAAAAACTGTTTTTT. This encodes CASRDGRGEKLFF.

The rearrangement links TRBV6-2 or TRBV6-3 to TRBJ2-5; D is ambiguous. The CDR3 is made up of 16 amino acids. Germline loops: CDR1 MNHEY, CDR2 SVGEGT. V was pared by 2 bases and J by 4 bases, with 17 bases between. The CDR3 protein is CASSYRTKRSLETQYF. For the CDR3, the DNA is TGTGCCAGCAGTTACCGGACCAAACGGAGTTTAGAGACCCAGTACTTC.

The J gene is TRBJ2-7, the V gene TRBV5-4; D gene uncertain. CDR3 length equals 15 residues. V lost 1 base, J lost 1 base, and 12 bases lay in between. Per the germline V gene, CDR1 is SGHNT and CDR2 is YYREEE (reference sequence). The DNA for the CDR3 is TGTGCCAGCAGCTTGAATGGGCGCGGTTCCTACGAGCAGTACTTC. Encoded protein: CASSLNGRGSYEQYF. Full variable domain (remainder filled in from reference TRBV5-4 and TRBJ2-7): ETGVTQSPTHLIKTRGQQVTLRCSSQSGHNTVSWYQQALGQGPQFIFQYYREEENGRGNFPPRFSGLQFPNYSSELNVNALELDDSALYLCASSLNGRGSYEQYFGPGTRLTVT.

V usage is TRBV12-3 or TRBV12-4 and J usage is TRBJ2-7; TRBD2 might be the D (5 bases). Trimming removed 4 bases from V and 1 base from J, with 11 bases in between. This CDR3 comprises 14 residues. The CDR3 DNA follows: TGTGCCAGCAGTTGGACTCAACTGTCCTACGAGCAGTACTTC. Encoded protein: CASSWTQLSYEQYF.

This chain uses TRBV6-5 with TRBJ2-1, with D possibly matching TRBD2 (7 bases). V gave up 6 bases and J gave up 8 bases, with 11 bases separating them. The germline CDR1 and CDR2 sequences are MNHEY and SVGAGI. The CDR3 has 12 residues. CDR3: CASSWGGYEQFF. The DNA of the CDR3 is TGTGCCAGCAGCTGGGGGGGCTATGAGCAGTTCTTC.

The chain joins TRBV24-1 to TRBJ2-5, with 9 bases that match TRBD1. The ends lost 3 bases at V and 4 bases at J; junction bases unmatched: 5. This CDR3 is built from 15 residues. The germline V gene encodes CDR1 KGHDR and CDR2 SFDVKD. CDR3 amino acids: CATSDTGTGRETQYF. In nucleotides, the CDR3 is TGTGCCACCAGTGATACCGGGACAGGGAGAGAGACCCAGTACTTC.